This record looks at one T cell receptor beta chain sequence and its context. Its antigen remains unidentified. Possible read error: a much larger clone is one base away. General study findings and limits: Greatest tumor Treg TCR overlap was with tumor naive CD4+ cells. The larger cohort examined one V-J beta rearrangement, not whole repertoires. Tumor memory CD4+ T cell TCR gene usage was found to cluster with blood and lymph node memory CD4+ cells and with lymph node naive CD4+ cells.

Semi-nested PCR with Nested Universal Primer A followed constant-region reverse priming of full-length variable regions. MiXCR, run by TCRdb on the 5' RACE reads, gives a single entry per CDR3 protein. The sample lists about 43,000 distinct CDR3 sequences, roughly 22% occurring once. Tregs were sorted as CD4+CD25+CD127-/low cells. The sample taken for sequencing was Tregs sorted from a lymph node. This TCR was sampled from a female donor with breast cancer.

Written as DNA, the CDR3 is TGTGCCAGCAGATCGGGGAGCAGCTATGGCTACACCTTC. As protein: CASRSGSSYGYTF. The chain combines TRBV28 with TRBJ1-2; D is undetermined. CDR1 is MDHEN, CDR2 SYDVKM, per germline. V was clipped by 6 bases and J by 4 bases, with 12 bases between them. The CDR3 runs 13 residues.